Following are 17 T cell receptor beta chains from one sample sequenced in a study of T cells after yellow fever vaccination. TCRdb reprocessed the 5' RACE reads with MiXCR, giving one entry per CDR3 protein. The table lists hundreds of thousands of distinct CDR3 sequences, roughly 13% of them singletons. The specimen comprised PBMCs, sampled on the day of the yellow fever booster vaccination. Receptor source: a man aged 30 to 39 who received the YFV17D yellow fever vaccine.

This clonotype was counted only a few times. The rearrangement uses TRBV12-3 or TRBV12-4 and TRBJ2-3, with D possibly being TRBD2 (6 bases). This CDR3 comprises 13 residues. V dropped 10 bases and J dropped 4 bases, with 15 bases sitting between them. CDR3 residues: CATLAWGSDTQYF. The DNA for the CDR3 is TGTGCCACCCTAGCGTGGGGGTCAGATACGCAGTATTTT.

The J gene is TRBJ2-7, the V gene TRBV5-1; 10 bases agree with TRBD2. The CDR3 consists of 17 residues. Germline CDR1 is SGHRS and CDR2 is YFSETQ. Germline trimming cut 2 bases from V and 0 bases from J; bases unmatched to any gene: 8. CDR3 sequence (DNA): TGCGCCAGCAGCTTTGGGGCTAGCGGGAGTAGCTCCTACGAGCAGTACTTC. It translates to CASSFGASGSSSYEQYF.

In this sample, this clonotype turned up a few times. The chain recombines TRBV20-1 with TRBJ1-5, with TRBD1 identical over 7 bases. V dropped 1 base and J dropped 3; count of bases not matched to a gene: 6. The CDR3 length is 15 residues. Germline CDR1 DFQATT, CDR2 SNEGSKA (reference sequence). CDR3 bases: TGCAGTGCTAGAGGTGGGACAGCTTTCAATCAGCCCCAGCATTTT. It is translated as CSARGGTAFNQPQHF.

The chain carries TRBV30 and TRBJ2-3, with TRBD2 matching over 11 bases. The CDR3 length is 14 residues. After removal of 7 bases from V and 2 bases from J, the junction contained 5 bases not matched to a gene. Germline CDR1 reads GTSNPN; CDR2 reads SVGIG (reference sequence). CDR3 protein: CAYRTSGPTDTQYF. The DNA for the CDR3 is TGTGCCTACCGGACTAGCGGGCCCACAGATACGCAGTATTTT.

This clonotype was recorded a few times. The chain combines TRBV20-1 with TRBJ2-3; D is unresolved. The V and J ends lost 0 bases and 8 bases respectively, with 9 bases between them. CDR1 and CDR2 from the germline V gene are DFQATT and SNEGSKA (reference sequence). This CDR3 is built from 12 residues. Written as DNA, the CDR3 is TGCAGTGCTAGAGACGGAACTTTTACGCAGTATTTT. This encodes CSARDGTFTQYF.

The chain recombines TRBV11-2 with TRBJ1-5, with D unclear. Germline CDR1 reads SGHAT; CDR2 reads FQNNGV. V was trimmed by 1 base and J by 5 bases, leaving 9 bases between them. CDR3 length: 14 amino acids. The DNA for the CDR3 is TGTGCCAGCAGCTTAGCGAAGGGCGATCAGCCCCAGCATTTT. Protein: CASSLAKGDQPQHF. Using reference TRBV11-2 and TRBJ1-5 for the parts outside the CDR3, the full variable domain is EAGVAQSPRYKIIEKRQSVAFWCNPISGHATLYWYQQILGQGPKLLIQFQNNGVVDDSQLPKDRFSAERLKGVDSTLKIQPAKLEDSAVYLCASSLAKGDQPQHFGDGTRLSIL.

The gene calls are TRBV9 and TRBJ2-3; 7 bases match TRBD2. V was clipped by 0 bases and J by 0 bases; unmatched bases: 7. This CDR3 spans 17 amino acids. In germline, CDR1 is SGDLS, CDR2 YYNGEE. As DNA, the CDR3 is TGTGCCAGCAGCGTAGGGGAGGGCGGTCCTAGCACAGATACGCAGTATTTT. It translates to CASSVGEGGPSTDTQYF.

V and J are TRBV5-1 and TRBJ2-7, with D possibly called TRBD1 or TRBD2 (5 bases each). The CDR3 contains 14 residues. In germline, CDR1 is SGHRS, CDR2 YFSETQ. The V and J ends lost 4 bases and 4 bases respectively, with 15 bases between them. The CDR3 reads CASSQRGTSYEQYF. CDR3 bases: TGCGCCAGCAGCCAAAGAGGGACCTCGTACGAGCAGTACTTC. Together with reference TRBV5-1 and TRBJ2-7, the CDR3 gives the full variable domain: KAGVTQTPRYLIKTRGQQVTLSCSPISGHRSVSWYQQTPGQGLQFLFEYFSETQRNKGNFPGRFSGRQFSNSRSEMNVSTLELGDSALYLCASSQRGTSYEQYFGPGTRLTVT.

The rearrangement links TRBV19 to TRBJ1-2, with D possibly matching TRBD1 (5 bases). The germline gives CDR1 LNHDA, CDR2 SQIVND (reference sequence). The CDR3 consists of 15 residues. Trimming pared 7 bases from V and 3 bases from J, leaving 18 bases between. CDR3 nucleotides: TGTGCCAGTAAGGTGGGACCGGCATCCTACTATGGCTACACCTTC. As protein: CASKVGPASYYGYTF.

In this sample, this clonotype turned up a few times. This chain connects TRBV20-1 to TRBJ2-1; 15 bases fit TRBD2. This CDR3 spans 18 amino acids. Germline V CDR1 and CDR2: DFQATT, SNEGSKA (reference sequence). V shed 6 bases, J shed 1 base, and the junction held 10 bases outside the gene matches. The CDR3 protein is CSAPGGTSGRRSYNEQFF. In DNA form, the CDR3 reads TGCAGTGCCCCCGGGGGGACTAGCGGGAGGCGATCCTACAATGAGCAGTTCTTC.

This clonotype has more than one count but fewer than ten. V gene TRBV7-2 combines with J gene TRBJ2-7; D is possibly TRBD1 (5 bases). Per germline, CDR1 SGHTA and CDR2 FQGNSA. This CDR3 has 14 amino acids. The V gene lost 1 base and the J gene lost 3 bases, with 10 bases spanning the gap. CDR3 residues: CASSLDQGFYEQYF. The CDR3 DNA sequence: TGTGCCAGCAGCTTAGACCAGGGTTTCTACGAGCAGTACTTC.

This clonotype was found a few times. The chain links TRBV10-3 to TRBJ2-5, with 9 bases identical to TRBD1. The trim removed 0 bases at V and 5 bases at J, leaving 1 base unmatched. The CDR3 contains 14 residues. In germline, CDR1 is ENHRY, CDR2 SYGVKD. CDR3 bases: TGTGCCATCAGTGAGTCCGACAGGGGGGAGACCCAGTACTTC. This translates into CAISESDRGETQYF.

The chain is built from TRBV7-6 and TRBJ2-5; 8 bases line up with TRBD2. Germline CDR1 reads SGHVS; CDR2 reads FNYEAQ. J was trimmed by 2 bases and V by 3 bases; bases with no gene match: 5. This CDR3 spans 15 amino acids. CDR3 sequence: CASSLSGGLQETQYF. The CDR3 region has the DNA TGTGCCAGCAGCTTGAGCGGGGGTTTACAAGAGACCCAGTACTTC.

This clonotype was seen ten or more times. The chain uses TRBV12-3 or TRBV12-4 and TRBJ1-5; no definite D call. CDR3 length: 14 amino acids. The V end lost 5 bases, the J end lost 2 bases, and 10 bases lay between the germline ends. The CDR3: CASSTDGRNQPQHF. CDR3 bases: TGTGCCAGCAGTACGGACGGGCGCAATCAGCCCCAGCATTTT.

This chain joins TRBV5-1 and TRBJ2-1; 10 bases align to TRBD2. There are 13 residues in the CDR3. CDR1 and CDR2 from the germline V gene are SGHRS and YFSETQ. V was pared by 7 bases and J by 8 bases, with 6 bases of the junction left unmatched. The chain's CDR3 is CASALAGDHEQFF. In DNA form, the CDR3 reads TGCGCCAGCGCGCTAGCGGGAGACCATGAGCAGTTCTTC.

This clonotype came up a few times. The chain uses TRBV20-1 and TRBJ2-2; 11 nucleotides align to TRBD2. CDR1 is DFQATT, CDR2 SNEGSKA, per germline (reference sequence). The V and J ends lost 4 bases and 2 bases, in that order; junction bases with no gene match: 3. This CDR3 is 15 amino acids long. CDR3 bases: TGCAGTGCTACCGGGACTAGCGGTAACACCGGGGAGCTGTTTTTT. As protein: CSATGTSGNTGELFF.

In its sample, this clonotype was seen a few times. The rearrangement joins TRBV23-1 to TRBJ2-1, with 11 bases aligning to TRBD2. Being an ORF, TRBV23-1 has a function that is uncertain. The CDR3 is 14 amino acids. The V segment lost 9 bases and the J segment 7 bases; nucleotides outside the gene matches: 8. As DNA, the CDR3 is TGCGCCAGGGATTTAGCGGGAGGGCCTAATGAGCAGTTCTTC. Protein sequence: CARDLAGGPNEQFF.